The entry below gives a single T cell receptor beta chain sequence along with its context. Its antigen is not known. PCR was performed using 60 Vbeta and 13 Jbeta primers. The repertoire was sequenced with immunoSEQ multiplex PCR; TCRdb's copy has only in-frame clones and lacks some. The sample contains 140,000 to 150,000 clones, 73% of which appear only once. This entry is derived from a study of cytomegalovirus exposure and HLA in healthy donors. Findings and caveats of the study: It was in a later analysis that TCR association rates were seen to vary by HLA locus, highest for DRB1 and lowest for HLA-C. Three CMV-associated chains were confirmed in vitro to be specific for CMV antigens. As a later analysis showed, several of the most significant clusters appeared to be linked to common viral pathogens. The classifier reportedly diagnosed cytomegalovirus status with high sensitivity and specificity.

V shed 2 bases and J 7 bases; nucleotides not matched to a gene: 5. Germline V gives CDR1 SGHTA, CDR2 FQGNSA. The CDR3 contains 14 residues. Source material: PBMCs. The genes are TRBV7-2 and TRBJ2-4, with 7 bases identical to TRBD1. This receptor was obtained from a woman under 30 in good health and CMV-seronegative. In DNA, the CDR3 is TGTGCCAGCAGCTTAAACAGGGGTGGTAACATTCAGTACTTC. Amino acids: CASSLNRGGNIQYF.